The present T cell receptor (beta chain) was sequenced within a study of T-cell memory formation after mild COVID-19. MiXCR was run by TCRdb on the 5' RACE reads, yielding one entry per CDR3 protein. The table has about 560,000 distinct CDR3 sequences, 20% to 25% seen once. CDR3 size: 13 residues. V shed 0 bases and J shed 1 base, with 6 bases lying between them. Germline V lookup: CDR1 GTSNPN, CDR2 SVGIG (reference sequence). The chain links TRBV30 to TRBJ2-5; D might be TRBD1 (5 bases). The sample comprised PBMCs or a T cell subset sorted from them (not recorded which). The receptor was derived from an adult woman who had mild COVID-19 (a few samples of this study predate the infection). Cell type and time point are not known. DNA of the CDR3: TGTGCCTGGAGTGTGCAGGGCCAAGAGACCCAGTACTTC. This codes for CAWSVQGQETQYF.